One sample yielded the 31 T cell receptor beta chains listed below, sequenced in a study of T cell responses to AZD1222 COVID-19 vaccine. Repertoires were generated with immunoSEQ multiplex PCR, while TCRdb's copy carries only in-frame clones and drops some. The table shows 150,000 to 200,000 clones, with nearly 95% occurring only once. The source was peripheral blood, collected on day 0 of AZD1222 vaccination. The receptors shown here come from an adult in good health.

The chain combines TRBV7-9 with TRBJ2-5; 9 nucleotides line up with TRBD2. The CDR3 sequence is 14 residues long. Per the germline V gene, CDR1 is SEHNR and CDR2 is FQNEAQ (reference sequence). V dropped 5 bases and J dropped 4; count of bases not matched to a gene: 5. The CDR3 DNA reads as TGTGCCAGCAGCAAAGCGGGGGGTGGAGAGACCCAGTACTTC. It specifies CASSKAGGGETQYF.

The chain joins TRBV15 to TRBJ1-6; D is perhaps TRBD1 (6 bases). Between the trimmed V and J ends, which lost 0 bases and 10 bases, there was a span of 13 bases. Germline lookup yields CDR1 LNHNV and CDR2 YYDKDF (reference sequence). This CDR3 region has 15 residues. The CDR3 DNA sequence: TGTGCCACCAGCAGAGACACAGGGTGGGAGTCACCCCTCCACTTT. Its protein product is CATSRDTGWESPLHF.

This clone has a single count. The chain recombines TRBV27 with TRBJ2-3; 9 nucleotides line up with TRBD1. The CDR3 length is 15 residues. The germline CDR1 and CDR2 sequences are MNHEY and SMNVEV (reference sequence). J lost 1 base, V lost 3 bases, and 2 bases had no gene match. This CDR3 is CASSFRTGGTDTQYF. In DNA form, the CDR3 reads TGTGCCAGCAGTTTTAGGACAGGGGGCACAGATACGCAGTATTTT.

The chain has TRBV28 and TRBJ2-3; 10 nucleotides match TRBD1. After removal of 6 bases from V and 5 bases from J, the junction contained 5 bases not matched to a gene. The length of the CDR3 is 14 residues. Germline values: CDR1 MDHEN, CDR2 SYDVKM. The CDR3 sequence: CASRPGQGIDTQYF. CDR3 DNA: TGTGCCAGCAGGCCGGGACAGGGGATAGATACGCAGTATTTT. The full variable domain, rest sourced from reference TRBV28 and TRBJ2-3, is DVKVTQSSRYLVKRTGEKVFLECVQDMDHENMFWYRQDPGLGLRLIYFSYDVKMKEKGDIPEGYSVSREKKERFSLILESASTNQTSMYLCASRPGQGIDTQYFGPGTRLTVL.

The genes are TRBV4-3 and TRBJ1-2, with unresolved D. This CDR3 is 12 amino acids long. Germline lookup yields CDR1 LGHNA and CDR2 YSLEER. The germline V and J ends were trimmed by 2 bases and 5 bases, with 6 bases remaining between them. The CDR3 nucleotides read TGCGCCAGCAGCCAACCCAGGTATGGCTACACCTTC. This gives the protein CASSQPRYGYTF.

This clone has only one observation. The chain recombines TRBV4-2 with TRBJ2-7; the D gene is possibly TRBD1 (6 bases). This CDR3 contains 15 residues. CDR1 is LGHNA, CDR2 YNFKEQ, per germline. Deletions cut 1 base from V and 9 bases from J, with 19 bases between. In DNA form, the CDR3 reads TGTGCCAGCAGCCAAGCTTCAGGGGCGCCGGCCGGGCAGTACTTC. This gives the protein CASSQASGAPAGQYF.

DNA for the CDR3: TGTGCCACCAGTGTGGGGGGGAATTACGGCTACACCTTC. Translation gives CATSVGGNYGYTF. The chain uses TRBV24-1 and TRBJ1-2, with D possibly TRBD1 on 5 matching bases. The CDR3 spans 13 residues. Germline V lookup: CDR1 KGHDR, CDR2 SFDVKD. V gave up 5 bases and J gave up 8 bases, with 14 bases separating them.

The chain has TRBV19 and TRBJ2-3; D may match TRBD1 or TRBD2 (5 bases each). Germline CDR1 and CDR2: LNHDA and SQIVND (reference sequence). CDR3 length: 16 amino acids. Deletions cut 5 bases from V and 2 bases from J, with 17 bases between. The CDR3 bases are TGTGCCAGTAGTCCGTGGGGAGAGGGGATCACAGATACGCAGTATTTT. Its protein product is CASSPWGEGITDTQYF.

The rearrangement uses TRBV5-8 and TRBJ1-1; D may be TRBD1 (5 bases). Germline V lookup: CDR1 SGHTS, CDR2 YDEGEE. The CDR3 runs to 13 residues. V dropped 1 base and J dropped 3 bases, with 7 bases sitting between them. The CDR3 region is CASSLLGDTEAFF. Written as DNA, the CDR3 is TGTGCCAGCAGCTTGTTGGGGGACACTGAAGCTTTCTTT.

The CDR3 protein is CASSLEQGENSPLHF. The CDR3 nucleotides read TGTGCCAGCAGCTTGGAACAGGGTGAAAATTCACCCCTCCACTTT. The chain has TRBV5-4 and TRBJ1-6; TRBD1 is a possible D gene (6 bases). The CDR3 runs to 15 residues. Germline V CDR1 and CDR2: SGHNT, YYREEE (reference sequence). V was clipped by 0 bases and J by 7 bases, with 11 bases between them.

V is TRBV7-2 and J is TRBJ1-5; D might be TRBD1 (6 bases). This CDR3 is built from 18 residues. Trimming cost V 4 bases and J 0 bases, with 19 bases left between them. Germline CDR1 SGHTA, CDR2 FQGNSA. The CDR3 protein is CASSSTTTGGHSNQPQHF. The DNA of the CDR3 is TGTGCCAGCAGCTCCACAACCACGGGGGGACATAGCAATCAGCCCCAGCATTTT.

In its sample, this clone was seen a few times. The chain is built from TRBV11-2 and TRBJ1-1; D may be TRBD1 (5 bases). Germline V lookup: CDR1 SGHAT, CDR2 FQNNGV. Trimming took 5 bases from V and 5 from J, leaving 12 bases between them. This CDR3 has 13 residues. The CDR3 DNA follows: TGTGCCAGCAGCCCTCAGGGAGAGACTGAAGCTTTCTTT. Translation gives CASSPQGETEAFF.

Of note for this clone: One end of the junction does not line up with germline, which may come from a read error. The chain employs TRBV29-1 and TRBJ1-2; D is ambiguous. Looked up from germline, CDR1 is SQVTM and CDR2 is ANQGSEA. This CDR3 comprises 10 residues. The CDR3 DNA follows: TGCAGCGTTAAGACGAACTATTTAGCCTTC. Protein: CSVKTNYLAF.

The chain combines TRBV5-5 with TRBJ1-2; D is uncertain. Trimming shortened V by 0 bases and J by 8 bases, and 8 bases separated the two germline ends. Per the germline V gene, CDR1 is SGHKS and CDR2 is YYEKEE (reference sequence). The CDR3 is 12 amino acids. In DNA form, the CDR3 reads TGTGCCAGCAGCTTGGCCCAAGGAGGCTACACCTTC. It specifies CASSLAQGGYTF.

The chain recombines TRBV5-8 with TRBJ2-5; 9 positions agree with TRBD1. J was trimmed by 5 bases and V by 1 base; bases with no gene match: 3. Per germline, CDR1 SGHTS and CDR2 YDEGEE. The CDR3 runs to 14 residues. The CDR3 DNA reads TGTGCCAGCAGCTTGACAGGACAGGGGGAGACCCAGTACTTC. It encodes CASSLTGQGETQYF.

The rearrangement links TRBV29-1 to TRBJ1-3, with D perhaps TRBD1 (5 bases). CDR3 length: 16 amino acids. Germline CDR1 is SQVTM and CDR2 is ANQGSEA. Trimming removed 6 bases from V and 0 bases from J, with 18 bases in between. The CDR3 here is CSVLRPGPFSGNTIYF. The CDR3 nucleotides are TGCAGCGTGCTACGCCCGGGGCCGTTCTCTGGAAACACCATATATTTT.

The V gene is TRBV7-9, the J gene TRBJ2-5; no firm D call. The CDR3 is 12 amino acids. Germline V gene data show CDR1 as SEHNR and CDR2 as FQNEAQ (reference sequence). V lost 4 bases and J lost 8, with 11 bases in between. DNA of the CDR3: TGTGCCAGCAGCTCCGGCCTGACCACCCAGTACTTC. Amino acids: CASSSGLTTQYF.

The chain employs TRBV19 and TRBJ2-2; perhaps TRBD2 as D (6 bases). V lost 5 bases to trimming and J lost 5 bases, with 18 bases between them. Germline CDR1 is LNHDA and CDR2 is SQIVND (reference sequence). This CDR3 is built from 16 residues. The CDR3 is CASSARETRGTGELFF. The CDR3, as DNA: TGTGCCAGTAGTGCCCGGGAGACCCGAGGGACCGGGGAGCTGTTTTTT.

The chain carries TRBV2 and TRBJ1-2; D is uncertain. CDR1 and CDR2 from the germline V gene are SNHLY and FYNNEI. Trimming shortened V by 5 bases and J by 4 bases, and 14 bases separated the two germline ends. The CDR3 length is 14 residues. In DNA form, the CDR3 reads TGTGCCAGCAGTCCTGGACGGGAACCCTATGGCTACACCTTC. Amino acid sequence: CASSPGREPYGYTF.

The rearrangement joins TRBV24-1 to TRBJ2-3, with D hard to call. The CDR3 is made up of 15 amino acids. Trimming removed 5 bases from V and 6 bases from J, with 17 bases in between. In germline, CDR1 is KGHDR, CDR2 SFDVKD. CDR3 nucleotides: TGTGCCACCAGTGCCCCGGTCGGAACGCCCGATACGCAGTATTTT. Its protein product is CATSAPVGTPDTQYF.

The J gene is TRBJ1-4, the V gene TRBV2, with TRBD1 matching 8 bases. The germline V gene encodes CDR1 SNHLY and CDR2 FYNNEI. The CDR3 loop spans 16 amino acids. V shed 6 bases, J shed 2 bases, and the junction held 8 bases outside the gene matches. CDR3 DNA sequence: TGTGCCAGCAGGAGAACAGGGGGTCGGACTAATGAAAAACTGTTTTTT. It is translated as CASRRTGGRTNEKLFF. The full variable domain, in which reference TRBV2 and TRBJ1-4 provide the parts outside the CDR3, is EPEVTQTPSHQVTQMGQEVILRCVPISNHLYFYWYRQILGQKVEFLVSFYNNEISEKSEIFDDQFSVERPDGSNFTLKIRSTKLEDSAMYFCASRRTGGRTNEKLFFGSGTQLSVL.

The chain combines TRBV15 with TRBJ1-2; maybe TRBD1 (6 bases). V dropped 3 bases and J dropped 8 bases, with 13 bases sitting between them. Germline CDR1 and CDR2: LNHNV and YYDKDF (reference sequence). The CDR3 consists of 13 residues. This CDR3 is CATSRGGAGGYTF. The CDR3, as DNA: TGTGCCACCAGCAGGGGGGGGGCTGGAGGCTACACCTTC.

V and J are TRBV11-2 and TRBJ1-2; D unresolved. The V end was cut by 2 bases, the J end by 1 base, with 8 bases between. This CDR3 spans 14 amino acids. CDR1 and CDR2 (germline): SGHAT, FQNNGV. CDR3 amino acids: CASSLSADNYGYTF. The CDR3 DNA sequence: TGTGCCAGCAGCTTATCAGCGGATAACTATGGCTACACCTTC.

The chain combines TRBV10-3 with TRBJ1-1, with 7 bases fitting TRBD1. The CDR3 extends over 15 amino acids. Germline values: CDR1 ENHRY, CDR2 SYGVKD. J lost 0 bases, V lost 4 bases, and 5 bases had no gene match. CDR3 coding DNA: TGTGCCATCAGTGGACAGGGTCTCATGAACACTGAAGCTTTCTTT. Residues: CAISGQGLMNTEAFF.

The chain carries TRBV7-8 and TRBJ2-2, with D perhaps matching TRBD2 (6 bases). CDR1 is SGHVS and CDR2 is FQNEAQ in the germline V gene. Between the trimmed V and J ends, which lost 1 base and 3 bases, there was a span of 9 bases. The CDR3 totals 15 residues. CDR3 in DNA: TGTGCCAGCAGCTTAGTTGGCGGGGACACCGGGGAGCTGTTTTTT. Amino acids: CASSLVGGDTGELFF.

The chain has TRBV11-2 and TRBJ2-2, with a possible D match to TRBD2 (5 bases). Germline CDR1 reads SGHAT; CDR2 reads FQNNGV. V lost 0 bases and J 7 bases, leaving 15 bases between the germline ends. The CDR3 has 16 residues. CDR3 sequence: CASSLDPYGVGGELFF. The DNA for the CDR3 is TGTGCCAGCAGCTTAGATCCATACGGGGTAGGCGGGGAGCTGTTTTTT.

V usage is TRBV7-8 and J usage is TRBJ2-4; a possible D gene is TRBD1 (6 bases). The CDR3 extends over 16 amino acids. Trimming removed 5 bases at V and 0 bases at J, with 14 bases between. Germline V gene sequence: CDR1 SGHVS, CDR2 FQNEAQ. DNA of the CDR3: TGTGCCAGCAGCCTAAAGGACAGCCTAGCCAAAAACATTCAGTACTTC. This encodes CASSLKDSLAKNIQYF.

This clone occurred once. V and J are TRBV6-5 and TRBJ2-1, with 9 bases lining up with TRBD1. The CDR3 is made up of 13 amino acids. Germline V gene sequence: CDR1 MNHEY, CDR2 SVGAGI. J lost 8 bases, V lost 4 bases, and 3 bases had no gene match. The chain's CDR3 is CASSSRDRDEQFF. CDR3 bases: TGTGCCAGCAGTTCCCGGGACAGGGATGAGCAGTTCTTC.

J is TRBJ2-3 and V is TRBV7-9; 15 bases map to TRBD2. The trim removed 4 bases at V and 0 bases at J, leaving 5 bases unmatched. Germline lookup yields CDR1 SEHNR and CDR2 FQNEAQ (reference sequence). This CDR3 region has 18 residues. The CDR3 bases are TGTGCCAGCAGCTCCGGGACTAGCGGGAGGACTAGCACAGATACGCAGTATTTT. Its translation: CASSSGTSGRTSTDTQYF.

V is TRBV2 and J is TRBJ1-2, with D possibly matching TRBD1 (6 bases). Germline assignment: CDR1 SNHLY and CDR2 FYNNEI. The V and J ends lost 7 bases and 3 bases respectively, with 12 bases between them. The CDR3 spans 13 residues. The CDR3 bases are TGTGCCAGCACAGGGGAGGCGTACTATGGCTACACCTTC. Residues: CASTGEAYYGYTF.

The V call is TRBV6-5, the J call TRBJ2-7; no clear D. Trimming took 5 bases from V and 3 from J, leaving 11 bases between them. The CDR3 is 13 residues long. From germline, CDR1 is MNHEY and CDR2 SVGAGI. The CDR3 nucleotides read TGTGCCAGCAGTACCGGGTCCAACTACGAGCAGTACTTC. Protein sequence: CASSTGSNYEQYF.